This T cell receptor (beta chain) is drawn from a study of spatial heterogeneity in lung cancer. TCRdb processed the 5' RACE reads anew with MiXCR; each CDR3 protein has one entry. The sample holds 30,000 to 45,000 distinct CDR3 sequences, less than 9.5% seen once. Time point: sample taken at primary tumor resection. This clonotype was seen a few times. The V end lost 0 bases, the J end lost 0 bases, and 10 bases lay between the germline ends. Germline V CDR1 and CDR2: DFQATT, SNEGSKA (reference sequence). The CDR3 has 15 amino acids. Sequences were derived from PBMCs, sampled at surgery. The TCR originated in a female donor with early-stage non-small cell lung cancer. The chain is built from TRBV20-1 and TRBJ2-3, with D perhaps TRBD1 or TRBD2 (5 bases each). This chain's CDR3 is CSARDRGGSTDTQYF. The CDR3 DNA sequence: TGCAGTGCTAGAGATCGTGGGGGAAGCACAGATACGCAGTATTTT.